This T cell receptor beta chain was sequenced in a study of PD-1 blockade in classical Hodgkin lymphoma (dated by TCRdb to about 2020). Regarding the complete study: Nivolumab dosing was 3 mg/kg intravenously every 2 weeks, continuing until either disease progression or unacceptable toxicity. The study used CyTOF and TCR beta sequencing to define a peripheral blood immune signature of response to PD-1 blockade in classical Hodgkin lymphoma.

Points the paper makes about the study in general: The study covered only a single clinical trial cohort, and the causes of the repertoire differences, possibly disease activity or prior therapy, were still not defined. Newly diagnosed patients were reported to have lower baseline TCR diversity than healthy donors, and relapsed/refractory patients were reported to have lower baseline TCR diversity still. Trial patients achieving complete response had baseline diversity similar to newly diagnosed patients, whereas partial responders and progressors had significantly lower diversity. Diversity was lower in patients who began nivolumab less than 1 year after ASCT, so these patients were left out of later analyses to avoid confounding by immune reconstitution. CD4+ but not CD8+ TCR diversity rose significantly by C4D1 (p=0.0027 vs p=0.16), most apparent in complete responders (p=0.02).

CDR1 and CDR2 were assigned from the germline V gene (reference sequence) as LNHDA and SQIVND. From the cysteine through the phenylalanine, the CDR3 covers 16 amino acids. Of the read, only the CDR3 DNA is kept; its 48 bases are in frame from base 1. V lost 5 bases and J lost 4 bases; the stretch between them is 20 bases long. Genomic DNA was extracted with the Qiagen DNeasy kit from unsorted PBMCs and from negatively selected CD4+ and CD8+ fractions. Amplification of TCR beta CDR3 regions was done by immunoSEQ multiplex PCR with primers that anneal to V and J segments. A synthetic immune receptor repertoire was used to minimize amplification bias, and remaining bias was computationally removed after sequencing. The paper's data handling went like this. Custom Python scripts were used to quantify repertoire diversity as the Shannon entropy index. Unsorted, CD4+ and CD8+ repertoires were examined separately, except in combined analyses, for which CD4+ and CD8+ sequences were merged in silico. A clone was considered expanded if an increase in frequency of at least 2-fold after treatment relative to C1D1 was found, and a pseudocount of 0.5 was applied to clones undetected at baseline. Clones with 0 or 1 copy at C1D1 were classified as singleton clones, and clones with 2 or more copies were classified as non-singleton clones. Clones expanded in unsorted samples were annotated as CD4+, CD8+ or unknown by matching protein sequences in sorted samples from the same patient. Wilcoxon tests on paired samples were used to test changes in diversity from C1D1 to C4D1. The table was pulled from immuneACCESS by TCRdb, which kept in-frame rearrangements only. Such tables lose some clones; where checked, under half of the loss comes from unresolved V genes, and the rest has no known cause. The DNA was the basis for D and trimming; V, J and clone size are from that table. The sample table shows approximately 30,000 clones, and approximately 68% are seen once. The biggest ten clones account for approximately 3.6% of the sample.

In the paper's terms, the time point label means: cycle 4 day 1 (C4D1), after less than 7 weeks of nivolumab. Every trial patient had relapsed following autologous stem cell transplantation, and prior brentuximab vedotin exposure was what differed among cohorts A, B and C. The trial cohort was composed of 56 patients with relapsed/refractory classical Hodgkin lymphoma, for whom complete response, partial response or progressive disease was recorded as best overall response. Single-agent nivolumab was administered to trial patients in the multi-cohort phase II CheckMate 205 trial. Best overall response was determined by an independent review committee according to the 2007 International Working Group response criteria. Trial PBMCs were collected immediately before nivolumab initiation (C1D1) and during therapy at cycle 2 day 1 and cycle 4 day 1. Peripheral blood was collected in 8 mL Vacutainer Cell Preparation Tubes, from which PBMCs were isolated by centrifugation and then cryopreserved.

About this clone itself: What antigen it recognizes has not been identified. Base qualities are not at hand, and no much larger clone is one base apart.

The rearrangement joined TRBV19 to TRBJ1-1, with the identity of the D gene unclear. This TCR was recovered from a human donor with classical Hodgkin lymphoma. The source was peripheral blood mononuclear cells (PBMCs), collected before the fourth cycle of nivolumab. The bases are TGTGCCAGTAGTCTCTCATATTTGGCAGTGTCCACTGAAGCTTTCTTT. It specifies CASSLSYLAVSTEAFF.